Below, 2 T cell receptor beta chains from the same sample are listed, as sequenced in a study of blood T cells in healthy people across ages. With a J-beta primer mix and a sample-barcoded 5' primer, a second PCR ran about 7 to 12 cycles. TCRdb analysed the 5' RACE reads with MiXCR anew, one entry per CDR3 protein. This sample has about 1 million distinct CDR3 sequences, with less than 50% found just once. Specimen: blood. These receptors were obtained from a woman aged 55-70 years in good health.

This chain uses TRBV6-1 with TRBJ2-2, with TRBD2 as a possible D gene (5 bases). Germline V gives CDR1 MNHNS, CDR2 SASEGT. This CDR3 contains 12 residues. V lost 7 bases, J lost 6 bases, and 9 bases lay in between. CDR3 coding DNA: TGTGCCAGCAAACTAGGTCCCGGGGAGCTGTTTTTT. This translates into CASKLGPGELFF.

J is TRBJ2-3 and V is TRBV7-6; TRBD1 matches 8 bases. Germline V lookup: CDR1 SGHVS, CDR2 FNYEAQ. The CDR3 covers 15 residues. The ends lost 1 base at V and 4 bases at J; junction bases unmatched: 4. The DNA for the CDR3 is TGTGCCAGCAGCTTAGGACAGGGGATCTCAGATACGCAGTATTTT. Translated: CASSLGQGISDTQYF.